These 4 T cell receptor beta chains were all obtained from the same sample, sequenced in a study of blood T cell repertoires in COVID-19. Method: immunoSEQ multiplex PCR; TCRdb's copy keeps in-frame clones and lacks some. The sample has more than 200,000 clones; just under 90% are singletons. Specimen: peripheral blood. These receptors were collected from a man under 40 with COVID-19, enrolled during active disease.

V is TRBV15 and J is TRBJ2-7, with 7 bases that match TRBD1. Per germline, CDR1 LNHNV and CDR2 YYDKDF (reference sequence). The CDR3 contains 16 residues. The ends lost 1 base at V and 3 bases at J; junction bases unmatched: 9. For the CDR3, the DNA is TGTGCCACCAGCAGAGGGTCGGGACAGACACTCTACGAGCAGTACTTC. It specifies CATSRGSGQTLYEQYF.

The CDR3 region is CASRYEGRGYEQYF. As DNA, the CDR3 is TGTGCCAGCAGATACGAGGGGAGGGGGTACGAGCAGTACTTC. The chain recombines TRBV5-4 with TRBJ2-7; weak D call: TRBD2 (7 bases). The CDR3 is made up of 14 amino acids. The germline V gene encodes CDR1 SGHNT and CDR2 YYREEE (reference sequence). The V end was cut by 5 bases, the J end by 4 bases, with 16 bases between. The entire variable domain, with the rest obtained from reference TRBV5-4 and TRBJ2-7, is as follows: ETGVTQSPTHLIKTRGQQVTLRCSSQSGHNTVSWYQQALGQGPQFIFQYYREEENGRGNFPPRFSGLQFPNYSSELNVNALELDDSALYLCASRYEGRGYEQYFGPGTRLTVT.

This clone was found once. The chain is built from TRBV6-5 and TRBJ1-4; 7 bases align to TRBD1. V was clipped by 7 bases and J by 5 bases; unmatched bases: 7. This CDR3 comprises 14 residues. In germline, CDR1 is MNHEY, CDR2 SVGAGI. In nucleotides, the CDR3 is TGTGCCAGCATTTCCGGGACAGCAAATGAAAAACTGTTTTTT. This translates into CASISGTANEKLFF.

The chain uses TRBV5-5 and TRBJ2-2, with a tentative D call TRBD2 (6 bases). Germline CDR1 is SGHKS and CDR2 is YYEKEE (reference sequence). V lost 0 bases and J 5 bases, leaving 11 bases between the germline ends. The CDR3 spans 15 residues. CDR3 protein: CASSLVGGATGELFF. CDR3 nucleotide sequence: TGTGCCAGCAGCTTGGTTGGAGGGGCGACCGGGGAGCTGTTTTTT.